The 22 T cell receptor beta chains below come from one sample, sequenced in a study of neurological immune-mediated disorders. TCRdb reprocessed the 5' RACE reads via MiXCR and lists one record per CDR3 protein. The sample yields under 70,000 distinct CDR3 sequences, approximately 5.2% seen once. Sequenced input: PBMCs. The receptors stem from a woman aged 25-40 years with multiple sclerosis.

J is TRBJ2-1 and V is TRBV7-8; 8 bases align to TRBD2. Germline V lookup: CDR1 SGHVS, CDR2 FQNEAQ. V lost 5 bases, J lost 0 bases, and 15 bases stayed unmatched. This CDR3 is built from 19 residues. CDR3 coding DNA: TGTGCCAGCAGCATGGGACAAGCGGGGGCCTCGAGCTCCTACAATGAGCAGTTCTTC. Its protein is CASSMGQAGASSSYNEQFF. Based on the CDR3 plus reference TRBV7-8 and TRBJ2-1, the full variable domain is GAGVSQSPRYKVAKRGQDVALRCDPISGHVSLFWYQQALGQGPEFLTYFQNEAQLDKSGLPSDRFFAERPEGSVSTLKIQRTQQEDSAVYLCASSMGQAGASSSYNEQFFGPGTRLTVL.

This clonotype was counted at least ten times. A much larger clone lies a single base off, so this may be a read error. The CDR3 reads CATSDDTQEQYF. CDR3 sequence (DNA): TGTGCCACCAGTGATGACACACAAGAGCAGTACTTC. The J gene is TRBJ2-7, the V gene TRBV24-1, with D unresolved. This CDR3 is 12 amino acids long. Germline lookup yields CDR1 KGHDR and CDR2 SFDVKD. The V end was cut by 3 bases, the J end by 7 bases, with 9 bases between.

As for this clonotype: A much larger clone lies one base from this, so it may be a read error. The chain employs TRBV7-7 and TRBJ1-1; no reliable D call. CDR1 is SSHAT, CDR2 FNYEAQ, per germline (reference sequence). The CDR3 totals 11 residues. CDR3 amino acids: CAIIPRAEAFF. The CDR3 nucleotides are TGTGCTATTATCCCTCGGGCAGAAGCTTTCTTT.

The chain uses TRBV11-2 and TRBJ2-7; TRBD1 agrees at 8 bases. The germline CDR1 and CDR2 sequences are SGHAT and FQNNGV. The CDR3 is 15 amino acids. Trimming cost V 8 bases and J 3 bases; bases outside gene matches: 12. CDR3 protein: CASGRRDRNFYEQYF. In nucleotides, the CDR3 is TGTGCCAGCGGACGCCGGGACAGGAACTTCTACGAGCAGTACTTC.

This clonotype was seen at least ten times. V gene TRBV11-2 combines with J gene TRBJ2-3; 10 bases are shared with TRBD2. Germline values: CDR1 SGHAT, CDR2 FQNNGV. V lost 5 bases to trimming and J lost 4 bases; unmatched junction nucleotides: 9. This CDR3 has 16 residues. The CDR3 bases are TGTGCCAGCAGCGGACGGACTAGCGGACAATCAGATACGCAGTATTTT. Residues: CASSGRTSGQSDTQYF.

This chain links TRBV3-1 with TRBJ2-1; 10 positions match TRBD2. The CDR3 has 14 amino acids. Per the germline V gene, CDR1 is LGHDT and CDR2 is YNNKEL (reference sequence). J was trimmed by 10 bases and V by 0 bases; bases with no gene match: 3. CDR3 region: CASSQEGSGGEQFF. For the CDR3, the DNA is TGTGCCAGCAGCCAAGAAGGTAGCGGGGGGGAGCAGTTCTTC.

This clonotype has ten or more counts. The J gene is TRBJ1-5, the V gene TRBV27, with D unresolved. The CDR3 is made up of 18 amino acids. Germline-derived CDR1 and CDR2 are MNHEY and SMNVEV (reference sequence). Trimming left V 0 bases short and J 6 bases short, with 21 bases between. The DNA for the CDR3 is TGTGCCAGCAGTTTATCGAGGGCGTTTAAACCGCGCGGTCAGCCCCAGCATTTT. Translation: CASSLSRAFKPRGQPQHF.

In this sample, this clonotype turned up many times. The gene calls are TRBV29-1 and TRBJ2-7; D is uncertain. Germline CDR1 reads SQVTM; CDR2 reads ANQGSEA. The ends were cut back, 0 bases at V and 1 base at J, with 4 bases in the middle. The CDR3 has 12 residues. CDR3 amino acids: CSVEDRSYEQYF. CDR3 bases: TGCAGCGTTGAAGACAGGTCCTACGAGCAGTACTTC.

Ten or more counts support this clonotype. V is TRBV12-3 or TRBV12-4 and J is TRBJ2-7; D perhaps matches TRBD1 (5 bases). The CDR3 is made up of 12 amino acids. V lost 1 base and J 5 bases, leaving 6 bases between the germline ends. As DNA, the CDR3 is TGTGCCAGCAGTTTAGTAGGGGACGAGCAGTACTTC. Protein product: CASSLVGDEQYF.

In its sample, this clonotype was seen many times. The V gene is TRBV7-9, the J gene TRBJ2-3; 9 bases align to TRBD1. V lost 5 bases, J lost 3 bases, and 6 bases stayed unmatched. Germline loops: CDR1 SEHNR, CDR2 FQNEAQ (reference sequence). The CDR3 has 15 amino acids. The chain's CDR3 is CASSPGDRETDTQYF. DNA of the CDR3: TGTGCCAGCAGCCCGGGGGACAGGGAGACAGATACGCAGTATTTT.

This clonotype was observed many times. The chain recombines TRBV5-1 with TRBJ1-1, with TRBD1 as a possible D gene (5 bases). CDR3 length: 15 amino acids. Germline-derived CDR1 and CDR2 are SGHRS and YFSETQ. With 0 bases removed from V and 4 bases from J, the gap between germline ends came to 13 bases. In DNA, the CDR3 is TGCGCCAGCAGCTTGGGAGCAGGGACCCCCACTGAAGCTTTCTTT. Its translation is CASSLGAGTPTEAFF.

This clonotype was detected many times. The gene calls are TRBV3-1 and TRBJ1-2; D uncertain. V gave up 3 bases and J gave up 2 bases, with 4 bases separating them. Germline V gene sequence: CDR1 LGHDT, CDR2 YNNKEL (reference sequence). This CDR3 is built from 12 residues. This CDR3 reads CASSQGNYGYTF. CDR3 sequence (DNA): TGTGCCAGCAGCCAGGGGAACTATGGCTACACCTTC.

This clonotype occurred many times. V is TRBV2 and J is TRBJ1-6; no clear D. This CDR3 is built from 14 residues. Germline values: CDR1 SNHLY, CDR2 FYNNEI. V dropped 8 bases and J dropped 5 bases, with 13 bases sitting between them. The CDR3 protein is CASSLGSNNSPLHF. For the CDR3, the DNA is TGTGCCAGCTCCCTAGGGTCTAATAATTCACCCCTCCACTTT.

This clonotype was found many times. CDR3 sequence reads: CASSHRTENTEAFF. The CDR3 bases are TGCGCCAGCAGCCACCGGACGGAGAACACTGAAGCTTTCTTT. The chain has TRBV4-1 and TRBJ1-1; D not resolved. The CDR3 has 14 amino acids. The V end lost 3 bases, the J end lost 1 base, and 9 bases lay between the germline ends. In germline, CDR1 is MGHRA, CDR2 YSYEKL.

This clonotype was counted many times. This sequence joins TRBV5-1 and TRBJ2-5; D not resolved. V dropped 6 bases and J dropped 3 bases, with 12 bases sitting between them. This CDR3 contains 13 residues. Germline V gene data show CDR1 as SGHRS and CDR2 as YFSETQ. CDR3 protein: CASNHGLEETQYF. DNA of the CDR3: TGCGCCAGCAACCATGGGTTAGAAGAGACCCAGTACTTC.

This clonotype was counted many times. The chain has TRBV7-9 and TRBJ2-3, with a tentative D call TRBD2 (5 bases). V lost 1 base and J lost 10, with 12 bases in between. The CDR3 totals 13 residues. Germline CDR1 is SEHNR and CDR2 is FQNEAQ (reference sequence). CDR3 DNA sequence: TGTGCCAGCAGCTTAGAGTACCTCGGGGCGCAGTATTTT. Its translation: CASSLEYLGAQYF.

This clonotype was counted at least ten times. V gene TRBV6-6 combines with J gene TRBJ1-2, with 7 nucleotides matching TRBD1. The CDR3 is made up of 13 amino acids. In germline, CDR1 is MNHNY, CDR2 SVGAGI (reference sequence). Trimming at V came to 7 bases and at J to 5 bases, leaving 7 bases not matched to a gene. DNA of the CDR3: TGTGCCAGCAAGGACAGGTCCCTTTATGGCTACACCTTC. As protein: CASKDRSLYGYTF.

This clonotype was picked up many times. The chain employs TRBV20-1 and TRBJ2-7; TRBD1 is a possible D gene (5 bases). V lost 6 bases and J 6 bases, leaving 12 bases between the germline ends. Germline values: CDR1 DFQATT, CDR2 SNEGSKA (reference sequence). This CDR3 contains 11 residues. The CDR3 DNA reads TGCAGTGCCAATACAGGCGGCGAGCAGTACTTC. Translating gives CSANTGGEQYF.

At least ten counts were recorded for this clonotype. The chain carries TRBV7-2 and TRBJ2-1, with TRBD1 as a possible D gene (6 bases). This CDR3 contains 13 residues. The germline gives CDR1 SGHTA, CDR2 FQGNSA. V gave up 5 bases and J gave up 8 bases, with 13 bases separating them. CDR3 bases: TGTGCCAGCAGCCCCAGGGGTCTCGATGAGCAGTTCTTC. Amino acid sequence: CASSPRGLDEQFF.

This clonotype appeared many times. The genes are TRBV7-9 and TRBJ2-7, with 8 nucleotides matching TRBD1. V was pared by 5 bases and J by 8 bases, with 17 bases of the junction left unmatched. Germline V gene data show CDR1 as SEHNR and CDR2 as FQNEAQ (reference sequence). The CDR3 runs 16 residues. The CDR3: CASSRSDRGVRGQQYF. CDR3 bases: TGTGCCAGCAGCCGGTCCGACAGGGGCGTTCGTGGTCAGCAGTACTTC.

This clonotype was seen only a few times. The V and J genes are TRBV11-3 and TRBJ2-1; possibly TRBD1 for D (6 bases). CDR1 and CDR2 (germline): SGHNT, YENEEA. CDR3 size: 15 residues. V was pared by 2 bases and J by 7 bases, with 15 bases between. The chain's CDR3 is CASSLTTGSFNEQFF. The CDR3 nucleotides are TGTGCCAGCAGCTTAACCACAGGGAGTTTTAATGAGCAGTTCTTC.

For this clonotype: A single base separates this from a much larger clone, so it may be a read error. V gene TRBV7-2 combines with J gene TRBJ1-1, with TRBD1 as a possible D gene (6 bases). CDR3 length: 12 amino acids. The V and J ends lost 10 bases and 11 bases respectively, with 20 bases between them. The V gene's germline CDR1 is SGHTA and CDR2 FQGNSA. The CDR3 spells CATSYRGKGAFF. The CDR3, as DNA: TGTGCCACTTCGTATAGGGGGAAAGGGGCTTTCTTT.